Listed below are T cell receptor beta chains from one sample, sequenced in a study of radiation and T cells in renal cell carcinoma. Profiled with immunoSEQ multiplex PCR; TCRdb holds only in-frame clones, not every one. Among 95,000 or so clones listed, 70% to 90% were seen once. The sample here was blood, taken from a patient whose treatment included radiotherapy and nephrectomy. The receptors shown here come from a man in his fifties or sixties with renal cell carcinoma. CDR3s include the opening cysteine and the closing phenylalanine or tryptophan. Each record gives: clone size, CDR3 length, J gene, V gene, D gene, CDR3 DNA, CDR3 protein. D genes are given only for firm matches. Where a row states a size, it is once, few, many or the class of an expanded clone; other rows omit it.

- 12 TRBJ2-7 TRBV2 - TGTGCCAGCGTAGCCAGATCCTACGAGCAGTACTTC CASVARSYEQYF
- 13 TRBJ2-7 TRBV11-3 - TGTGCCAGCAGCTTAGTCGGGGCAGGGGAGCAGTACTTC CASSLVGAGEQYF
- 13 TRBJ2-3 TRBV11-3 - TGTGCCAGCAGCTTAGCGGTCGCAGATACGCAGTATTTT CASSLAVADTQYF
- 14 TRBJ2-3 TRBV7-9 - TGTGCCAGCAGCTTAGCGAGCGGCACAGATACGCAGTATTTT CASSLASGTDTQYF
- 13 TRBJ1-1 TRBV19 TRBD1 TGTGCCAGTATCAACGTCCAGGGGGGTGAAGCTTTCTTT CASINVQGGEAFF
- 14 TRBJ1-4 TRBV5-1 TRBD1 TGCGCCAGCAGCTCACAGGGGTATAATGAAAAACTGTTTTTT CASSSQGYNEKLFF
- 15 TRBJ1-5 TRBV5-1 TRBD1 TGCGCCAGCAGCCTTGGGACAGGAGGCAATCAGCCCCAGCATTTT CASSLGTGGNQPQHF
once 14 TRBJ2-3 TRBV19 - TGTGCCAGTAGTATAGCCGACTTCACAGATACGCAGTATTTT CASSIADFTDTQYF
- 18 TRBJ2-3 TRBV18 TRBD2 TGTGCCAGCTCACCTTTCTCGACTAGCGGGGGAAAGACAGATACGCAGTATTTT CASSPFSTSGGKTDTQYF
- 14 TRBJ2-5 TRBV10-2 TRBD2 TGCGCCAGCAGTGACCTAGCGGGGGACGAGACCCAGTACTTC CASSDLAGDETQYF
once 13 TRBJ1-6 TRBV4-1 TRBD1 TGCGCCAGCAGCAAAGGGACAGCGTCACCCCTCCACTTT CASSKGTASPLHF
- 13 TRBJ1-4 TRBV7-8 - TGTGCCAGCAGCTTATACGGTAATGAAAAACTGTTTTTT CASSLYGNEKLFF
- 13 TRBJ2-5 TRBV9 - TGTGCCAGCAGCGTAGGATGGGTAGAGACCCAGTACTTC CASSVGWVETQYF
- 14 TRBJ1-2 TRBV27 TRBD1 TGTGCCAGCAGTTTAAAGTACAGGGGGAATGGCTACACCTTC CASSLKYRGNGYTF
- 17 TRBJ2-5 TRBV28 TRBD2 TGTGCCAGCAGTCGACTAGCGGGGGGACCGGATGCCGAGACCCAGTACTTC CASSRLAGGPDAETQYF
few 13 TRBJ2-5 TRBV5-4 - TGTGCCAGCAGCTTCCCTAGCGAAGAGACCCAGTACTTC CASSFPSEETQYF
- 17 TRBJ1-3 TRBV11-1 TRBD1 TGTGCCAGCAGCTCGCGAGACACAGGGGTAGATGGAAACACCATATATTTT CASSSRDTGVDGNTIYF
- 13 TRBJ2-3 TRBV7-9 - TGTGCCAGCAGCTTAGCTGTCACAGATACGCAGTATTTT CASSLAVTDTQYF
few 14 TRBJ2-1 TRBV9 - TGTGCCAGCAGCGTAGGCCCCCCCTACAATGAGCAGTTCTTC CASSVGPPYNEQFF
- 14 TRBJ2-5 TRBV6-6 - TGTGCCAGCAGTTATCCCGCCTCAAAGCAGGTCCAGTACTTC CASSYPASKQVQYF
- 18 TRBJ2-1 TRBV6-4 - TGTGCCAGCAGTGACTCCCGGACCATCCCCCGGAGGTATTATGAGCAGTTCTTC CASSDSRTIPRRYYEQFF
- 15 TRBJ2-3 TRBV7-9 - TGTGCCAGCAGCCTACTAGCTTTTACCACAGATACGCAGTATTTT CASSLLAFTTDTQYF
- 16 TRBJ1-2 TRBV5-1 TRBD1 TGCGCCAGCAGCGGCGGGGCAATAACAGGGGGCTATGGCTACACCTTC CASSGGAITGGYGYTF
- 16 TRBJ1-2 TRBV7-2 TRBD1 TGTGCCAGCAGCTTATTCGGACAGGGGGGAAGCTATGGCTACACCTTC CASSLFGQGGSYGYTF
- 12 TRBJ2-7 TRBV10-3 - TGTGCCATCAGGAAAGACAGCTACGAGCAGTACTTC CAIRKDSYEQYF
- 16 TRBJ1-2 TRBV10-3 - TGTGCCATCAGTGATGTCCGAGGTGAAGCTAACTATGGCTACACCTTC CAISDVRGEANYGYTF
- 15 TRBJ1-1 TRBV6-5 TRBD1 TGTGCCAGCAGTTACTCCGTGACAGGGGACACTGAAGCTTTCTTT CASSYSVTGDTEAFF
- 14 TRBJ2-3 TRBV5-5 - TGTGCCAGCAGCCAAGAAAGGTGGTCAGATACGCAGTATTTT CASSQERWSDTQYF
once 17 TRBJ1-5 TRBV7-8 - TGTGCCAGCAGCTTAGCAAGGGGCGGGATATGGAATCAGCCCCAGCATTTT CASSLARGGIWNQPQHF
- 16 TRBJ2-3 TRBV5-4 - TGTGCCAGCAGCTCCCCTAAGGTGGGGAGCACAGATACGCAGTATTTT CASSSPKVGSTDTQYF
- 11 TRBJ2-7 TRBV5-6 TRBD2 TGTGCCAGCAGTCGCGGGACTAGCGAGACCTTC CASSRGTSETF
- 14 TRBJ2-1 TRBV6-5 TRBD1 TGTGCCAGCAGTTACAGGGGGCCTTACAATGAGCAGTTCTTC CASSYRGPYNEQFF
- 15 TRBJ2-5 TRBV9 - TGTGCCAGCAGCGTAGTATCCGACCCCCCGGAGACCCAGTACTTC CASSVVSDPPETQYF
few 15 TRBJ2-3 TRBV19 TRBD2 TGTGCCAGTAGTAGGACTAGCGGGAGCACAGATACGCAGTATTTT CASSRTSGSTDTQYF
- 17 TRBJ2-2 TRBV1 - TGCACCAGCAGCCAATTACTGACTAGCGGGGGTGCCGGGGAGCTGTTTTTT CTSSQLLTSGGAGELFF
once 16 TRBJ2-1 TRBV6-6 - TGTGCCAGCAGTTCCCGAGGGGTAGGATCCTACAATGAGCAGTTCTTC CASSSRGVGSYNEQFF
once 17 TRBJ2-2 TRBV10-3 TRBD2 TGTGCCATCAGTGAGTCCACTAGCGGGAGATTTACCGGGGAGCTGTTTTTT CAISESTSGRFTGELFF
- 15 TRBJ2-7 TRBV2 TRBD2 TGTGCCAGCAGTGAAGAGGTAGCGGGGAAGGACGAGCAGTACTTC CASSEEVAGKDEQYF
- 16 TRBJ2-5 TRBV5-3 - TGTGCCAGAAGCTTGGGGTTAGCATGCATGTTAGAGACCCAGTACTTC CARSLGLACMLETQYF
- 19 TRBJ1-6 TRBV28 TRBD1 TGTGCCAGCAGTTTTCTCAGGATCAGGGGGCCCTTACATAATTCACCCCTCCACTTT CASSFLRIRGPLHNSPLHF
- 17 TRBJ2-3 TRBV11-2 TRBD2 TGTGCCAGCAGCTTATCCCGACTAGCGGGAAGCACAGATACGCAGTATTTT CASSLSRLAGSTDTQYF
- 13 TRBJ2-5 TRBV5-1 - TGCGCCAGCAGCATTAATGGGGCAGAGACCCAGTACTTC CASSINGAETQYF
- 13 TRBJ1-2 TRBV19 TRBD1 TGTGCCAGTACCTTGACAGGGAGCGGTGGCTACACCTTC CASTLTGSGGYTF
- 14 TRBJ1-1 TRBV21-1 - TGTGCCAGCAGCCGCAGGGGGCGATGGATTGAAGCTTTCTTT CASSRRGRWIEAFF
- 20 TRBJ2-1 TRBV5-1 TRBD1 TGCGCCAGCAGCTATGCAACCGGGACAGGGAACCGATGGAGGGACAATGAGCAGTTCTTC CASSYATGTGNRWRDNEQFF
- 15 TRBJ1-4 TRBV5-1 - TGCGCCAGCAGCTTGGTGGGCACAATCGGGGAAAAACTGTTTTTT CASSLVGTIGEKLFF
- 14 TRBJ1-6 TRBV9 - TGTGCCAGCAGCGTAGAAGGGTCGGATTCACCCCTCCACTTT CASSVEGSDSPLHF
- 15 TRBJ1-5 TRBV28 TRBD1 TGTGCCAGCACCAGGGGCAGGGGGTTCAGTCAGCCCCAGCATTTT CASTRGRGFSQPQHF
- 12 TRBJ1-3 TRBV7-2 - TGTGCCAGCAGCGTCGAGGGGGTGGCCATATATTTT CASSVEGVAIYF
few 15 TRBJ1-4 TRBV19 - TGTGCCAGTAGTCCCACCGGCTCAACTAATGAAAAACTGTTTTTT CASSPTGSTNEKLFF
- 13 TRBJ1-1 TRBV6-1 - TGTGCCAGCAGTGAACAGGGTTCAACTGAAGCTTTCTTT CASSEQGSTEAFF
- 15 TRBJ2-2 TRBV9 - TGTGCCAGCAGCGTAGTCGGGCAGTTCACCGGGGAGCTGTTTTTT CASSVVGQFTGELFF
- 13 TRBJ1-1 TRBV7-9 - TGTGCCAGCAGCTTACAGACAGACACTGAAGCTTTCTTT CASSLQTDTEAFF
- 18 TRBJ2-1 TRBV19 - TGTGCCAGTAGCCTGAAGCCAGCCGGGAACATCGTTTACAATGAGCAGTTCTTC CASSLKPAGNIVYNEQFF
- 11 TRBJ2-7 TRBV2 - TGTGCCAGCAGGGTTGGATACGAGCAGTACTTC CASRVGYEQYF
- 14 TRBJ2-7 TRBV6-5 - TGTGCCAGCAGCCTCCAGGGTCGGACCTACGAGCAGTACTTC CASSLQGRTYEQYF
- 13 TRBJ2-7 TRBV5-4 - TGTGCCAGCAGCTTGGTAGGACAGCTCGAGCAGTACTTC CASSLVGQLEQYF
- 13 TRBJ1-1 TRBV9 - TGTGCCAGCAGCGTAACACTGAACACTGAAGCTTTCTTT CASSVTLNTEAFF